These 21 T cell receptor beta chains came from one sample sequenced in a study of shared clonotypes between healthy human individuals. Using immunoSEQ multiplex PCR, the repertoire was profiled, and TCRdb retains in-frame clones only, with some absent. The table includes under 600,000 clones, 95% to 98% detected once. CD45RO-negative, CCR7-positively selected cells formed the naive CD8 fraction, excluding terminally differentiated effector memory CD45RA+ cells. The sequenced sample consisted of naive CD8+ T cells sorted from blood. The receptors derive from a man in his thirties or forties in good health.

J is TRBJ2-3 and V is TRBV11-2; TRBD1 is a possible D gene (6 bases). V was shortened by 0 bases and J by 6 bases, with 10 bases between the two germline ends. The CDR3 loop spans 14 amino acids. CDR1 is SGHAT and CDR2 is FQNNGV in the germline V gene. The CDR3 is CASSLDSGADTQYF. CDR3 DNA: TGTGCCAGCAGCTTAGATTCAGGGGCGGATACGCAGTATTTT. The complete variable domain, with remaining parts taken from reference TRBV11-2 and TRBJ2-3, reads EAGVAQSPRYKIIEKRQSVAFWCNPISGHATLYWYQQILGQGPKLLIQFQNNGVVDDSQLPKDRFSAERLKGVDSTLKIQPAKLEDSAVYLCASSLDSGADTQYFGPGTRLTVL.

This chain links TRBV6-1 with TRBJ2-3, with TRBD2 matching 8 bases. Germline CDR1 MNHNS, CDR2 SASEGT. This CDR3 spans 15 amino acids. V lost 10 bases and J lost 4; bases outside the gene matches: 13. The CDR3 reads CATGGSSIGADTQYF. The DNA for the CDR3 is TGTGCCACGGGAGGGTCCTCTATCGGGGCAGATACGCAGTATTTT.

This chain links TRBV28 with TRBJ2-7; the D gene could be TRBD1 or TRBD2 (5 bases each). The ends were cut back, 3 bases at V and 4 bases at J, with 22 bases in the middle. The CDR3 is made up of 17 amino acids. CDR1 is MDHEN, CDR2 SYDVKM, per germline. The CDR3 DNA follows: TGTGCCAGCAGTTTCACCCCCGGGACCAGGGCTGGGTACGAGCAGTACTTC. Translated, it gives CASSFTPGTRAGYEQYF. Supplemented by reference TRBV28 and TRBJ2-7, the full variable domain reads DVKVTQSSRYLVKRTGEKVFLECVQDMDHENMFWYRQDPGLGLRLIYFSYDVKMKEKGDIPEGYSVSREKKERFSLILESASTNQTSMYLCASSFTPGTRAGYEQYFGPGTRLTVT.

The genes are TRBV19 and TRBJ2-5; D might be TRBD1 (5 bases). The CDR3 totals 15 residues. Germline values: CDR1 LNHDA, CDR2 SQIVND (reference sequence). The V end lost 5 bases, the J end lost 0 bases, and 13 bases lay between the germline ends. Written as DNA, the CDR3 is TGTGCCAGTAGTCTCTGGGCAGGGAACCAAGAGACCCAGTACTTC. Translated: CASSLWAGNQETQYF.

The rearrangement joins TRBV27 to TRBJ2-1, with D tentatively TRBD2 (5 bases). The germline CDR1 and CDR2 sequences are MNHEY and SMNVEV (reference sequence). V dropped 3 bases and J dropped 7 bases, with 13 bases sitting between them. The CDR3 has 14 amino acids. The CDR3 loop is CASSFNPSGNEQFF. The CDR3 coding sequence is TGTGCCAGCAGTTTTAACCCGAGCGGAAATGAGCAGTTCTTC.

J is TRBJ2-7 and V is TRBV7-9; perhaps TRBD1 as D (6 bases). This CDR3 is built from 14 residues. Per the germline V gene, CDR1 is SEHNR and CDR2 is FQNEAQ (reference sequence). V lost 4 bases and J 1 base, leaving 11 bases between the germline ends. The CDR3 nucleotides read TGTGCCAGCAGCTCAACAGGGATTTCCTACGAGCAGTACTTC. Translated, it gives CASSSTGISYEQYF.

The rearrangement links TRBV5-1 to TRBJ2-1, with unresolved D. The CDR3 length is 14 residues. The V end lost 2 bases, the J end lost 4 bases, and 10 bases lay between the germline ends. Germline V gives CDR1 SGHRS, CDR2 YFSETQ. CDR3 sequence: CASSFRNQYNEQFF. Written as DNA, the CDR3 is TGCGCCAGCAGCTTCCGAAACCAGTACAATGAGCAGTTCTTC.

CDR3 nucleotide sequence: TGCAGCGTAGGACTAGCGGCAAGCACAGATACGCAGTATTTT. It translates to CSVGLAASTDTQYF. This chain connects TRBV29-1 to TRBJ2-3; 10 nucleotides align to TRBD2. This CDR3 is built from 14 residues. J lost 0 bases, V lost 6 bases, and 3 bases had no gene match. The V gene's germline CDR1 is SQVTM and CDR2 ANQGSEA.

V and J are TRBV5-1 and TRBJ2-7, with 7 nucleotides matching TRBD1. The germline V gene encodes CDR1 SGHRS and CDR2 YFSETQ. Trimming took 5 bases from V and 6 from J; bases not matched to a gene: 5. This CDR3 region has 12 residues. CDR3 sequence (DNA): TGCGCCAGCAGGACAGGGTATGGCGAGCAGTACTTC. Its translation: CASRTGYGEQYF.

In DNA form, the CDR3 reads TGCGCCAGCAGCTTTGGCAGGGGTGGTGCTTTCTTT. Protein: CASSFGRGGAFF. V gene TRBV5-1 combines with J gene TRBJ1-1; tentatively, D is TRBD1 (6 bases). Germline CDR1 and CDR2: SGHRS and YFSETQ. CDR3 length equals 12 residues. Deletions cut 2 bases from V and 11 bases from J, with 13 bases between.

This sequence joins TRBV27 and TRBJ2-7; tentatively, D is TRBD2 (5 bases). CDR3 length equals 14 residues. CDR1 MNHEY and CDR2 SMNVEV come from the germline V gene (reference sequence). With 3 bases removed from V and 1 base from J, the gap between germline ends came to 10 bases. The CDR3 DNA follows: TGTGCCAGCAGTTTTGGAGGCAGATCCTACGAGCAGTACTTC. Translated: CASSFGGRSYEQYF.

V and J are TRBV4-3 and TRBJ2-2; 12 bases map to TRBD2. The CDR3 extends over 18 amino acids. Germline values: CDR1 LGHNA, CDR2 YSLEER. The V gene end was trimmed by 1 base and the J gene end by 6 bases; junction bases not matched to a gene: 9. CDR3 bases: TGCGCCAGCAGCCAAGTCTTTTCGACTAGCGGGAGACCCGGGGAGCTGTTTTTT. Protein product: CASSQVFSTSGRPGELFF.

The genes are TRBV7-8 and TRBJ1-5; the match to TRBD1 covers 7 bases. Germline V gene sequence: CDR1 SGHVS, CDR2 FQNEAQ. V trimming: 5 bases; J trimming: 4 bases; junction bases outside the gene matches: 5. The CDR3 is made up of 14 amino acids. The DNA for the CDR3 is TGTGCCAGCAGCCAGGGGGGGTCGAATCAGCCCCAGCATTTT. Its protein product is CASSQGGSNQPQHF. The complete variable domain, with remaining parts taken from reference TRBV7-8 and TRBJ1-5, reads GAGVSQSPRYKVAKRGQDVALRCDPISGHVSLFWYQQALGQGPEFLTYFQNEAQLDKSGLPSDRFFAERPEGSVSTLKIQRTQQEDSAVYLCASSQGGSNQPQHFGDGTRLSIL.

V is TRBV29-1 and J is TRBJ2-1; the D is unclear. Germline V lookup: CDR1 SQVTM, CDR2 ANQGSEA. The CDR3 spans 16 residues. V lost 4 bases to trimming and J lost 7 bases, with 23 bases between them. The CDR3 DNA sequence: TGCAGCGTTGGGCCCTGGTGGTCTCAAGGGCGAAATGAGCAGTTCTTC. This gives the protein CSVGPWWSQGRNEQFF.

The genes are TRBV5-1 and TRBJ2-1; 8 bases map to TRBD2. V lost 0 bases and J lost 2; bases outside the gene matches: 4. Germline values: CDR1 SGHRS, CDR2 YFSETQ. CDR3 length: 16 amino acids. The CDR3 loop reads CASSLESGGTYNEQFF. For the CDR3, the DNA is TGCGCCAGCAGCTTGGAGAGCGGGGGTACCTACAATGAGCAGTTCTTC.

The rearrangement links TRBV11-2 to TRBJ2-1; D gene unclear. CDR1 and CDR2 (germline): SGHAT, FQNNGV. The CDR3 length is 12 residues. V shed 5 bases and J shed 12 bases, with 14 bases lying between them. The CDR3 loop reads CASSNLVLGQFF. CDR3 nucleotide sequence: TGTGCCAGCAGCAATTTAGTGTTAGGGCAGTTCTTC.

This clone was detected only once. V and J are TRBV28 and TRBJ2-7; D gene ambiguous. Germline V gene lookup returns CDR1 MDHEN and CDR2 SYDVKM. Trimming shortened V by 1 base and J by 2 bases, and 21 bases separated the two germline ends. This CDR3 contains 18 residues. The CDR3 DNA reads TGTGCCAGCAGTTTATACCTCAGCTTAAGACTCAAAACCTACGAGCAGTACTTC. Translating it yields CASSLYLSLRLKTYEQYF.

The rearrangement uses TRBV7-8 and TRBJ2-7; 13 bases agree with TRBD2. Germline V gene sequence: CDR1 SGHVS, CDR2 FQNEAQ. V shed 6 bases, J shed 5 bases, and the junction held 4 bases outside the gene matches. The CDR3 has 14 amino acids. CDR3 amino acids: CASSWTSGSHEQYF. The CDR3 region has the DNA TGTGCCAGCAGTTGGACTAGCGGGAGCCACGAGCAGTACTTC.

The CDR3 is CASSRGEGAQETQYF. DNA for the CDR3: TGTGCCAGTAGTAGGGGAGAGGGGGCCCAAGAGACCCAGTACTTC. The gene calls are TRBV19 and TRBJ2-5; 7 nucleotides line up with TRBD1. This CDR3 has 15 amino acids. CDR1 is LNHDA and CDR2 is SQIVND in the germline V gene (reference sequence). Trimming took 4 bases from V and 1 from J; bases not matched to a gene: 6. The full variable domain, with the rest looked up from reference TRBV19 and TRBJ2-5, is DGGITQSPKYLFRKEGQNVTLSCEQNLNHDAMYWYRQDPGQGLRLIYYSQIVNDFQKGDIAEGYSVSREKKESFPLTVTSAQKNPTAFYLCASSRGEGAQETQYFGPGTRLLVL.

The rearrangement joins TRBV6-1 to TRBJ1-5; D is possibly TRBD1 (5 bases). Germline-derived CDR1 and CDR2 are MNHNS and SASEGT. V shed 2 bases and J shed 2 bases, with 16 bases lying between them. This CDR3 contains 17 residues. The CDR3 loop reads CASSEPPYRGGNQPQHF. DNA for the CDR3: TGTGCCAGCAGTGAACCCCCTTACCGGGGCGGCAATCAGCCCCAGCATTTT.

The V gene is TRBV7-9, the J gene TRBJ2-2; possible D gene TRBD2, 5 bases. V lost 5 bases to trimming and J lost 7 bases, with 11 bases between them. Germline lookup yields CDR1 SEHNR and CDR2 FQNEAQ (reference sequence). This CDR3 spans 13 amino acids. As DNA, the CDR3 is TGTGCCAGCAGCCCGTACGGGGACGGGGAGCTGTTTTTT. This translates into CASSPYGDGELFF.